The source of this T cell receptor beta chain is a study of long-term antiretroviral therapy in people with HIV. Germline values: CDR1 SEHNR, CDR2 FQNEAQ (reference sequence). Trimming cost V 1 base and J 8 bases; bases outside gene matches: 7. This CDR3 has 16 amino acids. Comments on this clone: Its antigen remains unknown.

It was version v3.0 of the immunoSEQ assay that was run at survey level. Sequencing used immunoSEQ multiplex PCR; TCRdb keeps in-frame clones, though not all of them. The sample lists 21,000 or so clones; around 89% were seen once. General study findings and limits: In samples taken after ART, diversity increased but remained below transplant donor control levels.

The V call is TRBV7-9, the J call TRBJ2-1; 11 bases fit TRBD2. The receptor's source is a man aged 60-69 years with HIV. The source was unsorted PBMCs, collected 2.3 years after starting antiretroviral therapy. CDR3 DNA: TGTGCCAGCAGCTTAGTCGTAGCGGGAGGGCAAGATGAGCAGTTCTTC. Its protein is CASSLVVAGGQDEQFF. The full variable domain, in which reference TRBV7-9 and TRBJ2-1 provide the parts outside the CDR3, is DTGVSQNPRHKITKRGQNVTFRCDPISEHNRLYWYRQTLGQGPEFLTYFQNEAQLEKSRLLSDRFSAERPKGSFSTLEIQRTEQGDSAMYLCASSLVVAGGQDEQFFGPGTRLTVL.